Each of the 26 T cell receptor beta chains below was sequenced from the same sample in a study of cytomegalovirus exposure and HLA in healthy donors. The PCR was carried out with 60 Vbeta primers and 13 Jbeta primers. Here immunoSEQ multiplex PCR was the method, and the copy in TCRdb shows in-frame clones only, minus some. The sample contains some 120,000 clones, 81% of which appear only once. Sequencing was carried out using PBMCs. The receptors shown here come from a man between 18 and 29 years old in good health and CMV-seropositive.

CDR3 protein: CASLKQGVPYGYTF. In DNA, the CDR3 is TGTGCCAGCCTTAAACAGGGGGTCCCCTATGGCTACACCTTC. The chain recombines TRBV6-5 with TRBJ1-2, with 8 bases aligning to TRBD1. Germline V gene sequence: CDR1 MNHEY, CDR2 SVGAGI. After removal of 8 bases from V and 4 bases from J, the junction contained 9 bases not matched to a gene. The CDR3 extends over 14 amino acids.

The chain has TRBV5-8 and TRBJ1-5, with a weak D call TRBD1 (6 bases). The length of the CDR3 is 15 residues. Trimming took 3 bases from V and 4 from J, leaving 14 bases between them. The germline V gene encodes CDR1 SGHTS and CDR2 YDEGEE. For the CDR3, the DNA is TGTGCCAGCAGCTCTCCGACAGGTTTTAATCAGCCCCAGCATTTT. This translates into CASSSPTGFNQPQHF.

This clone was seen just once. The V gene is TRBV4-3, the J gene TRBJ2-7; D is ambiguous. Germline V gives CDR1 LGHNA, CDR2 YSLEER. Trimming pared 0 bases from V and 6 bases from J, leaving 12 bases between. The CDR3 has 14 amino acids. CDR3 region: CASSQDWSAGEQYF. CDR3 coding DNA: TGCGCCAGCAGCCAAGATTGGTCGGCAGGCGAGCAGTACTTC.

V is TRBV6-4 and J is TRBJ2-3; 8 positions match TRBD2. Germline CDR1 and CDR2: MRHNA and SNTAGT. Germline trimming cut 6 bases from V and 1 base from J; bases unmatched to any gene: 6. The CDR3 runs to 15 residues. The CDR3 loop is CASRKSAGGTDTQYF. The DNA of the CDR3 is TGTGCCAGCAGGAAATCAGCGGGGGGCACAGATACGCAGTATTTT.

This clone appeared once. The chain couples TRBV11-2 to TRBJ2-7; 13 bases are shared with TRBD2. From germline, CDR1 is SGHAT and CDR2 FQNNGV. The CDR3 covers 15 residues. J gave up 5 bases and V 5 bases, and 6 bases lay outside the gene matches. The CDR3 reads CASSVLAGGPDEQYF. CDR3 nucleotide sequence: TGTGCCAGCAGCGTACTAGCGGGAGGGCCCGACGAGCAGTACTTC.

This clone was seen more than once but under ten times. The CDR3 reads CASSYNPGQGGGELFF. In DNA form, the CDR3 reads TGTGCCAGCAGTTATAATCCGGGACAGGGGGGCGGGGAGCTGTTTTTT. The J gene is TRBJ2-2, the V gene TRBV6-6, with 11 bases aligning to TRBD1. J gave up 7 bases and V 3 bases, and 7 bases lay outside the gene matches. The CDR3 length is 16 residues. CDR1 and CDR2 (germline): MNHNY, SVGAGI (reference sequence).

The V and J genes are TRBV14 and TRBJ2-1, with D possibly being TRBD1 (6 bases). The CDR3 consists of 13 residues. CDR1 and CDR2 from the germline V gene are SGHDN and FVKESK. Trimming pared 0 bases from V and 15 bases from J, leaving 15 bases between. CDR3 DNA: TGTGCCAGCAGCCAAGATTCTTGGCAGGGGTCGTTCTTC. Its protein product is CASSQDSWQGSFF.

The chain carries TRBV6-4 and TRBJ1-2, with D uncertain. The CDR3 is 14 residues long. Germline V gene data show CDR1 as MRHNA and CDR2 as SNTAGT. V lost 4 bases, J lost 8 bases, and 17 bases lay in between. CDR3 DNA: TGTGCCAGCAGTGCGCTTTCTACAACGGGGGGCTACACCTTC. This translates into CASSALSTTGGYTF.

CDR3 sequence reads: CASSQDGGAGNEKLFF. CDR3 DNA: TGCGCCAGCAGCCAAGATGGAGGGGCAGGGAATGAAAAACTGTTTTTT. The chain combines TRBV4-1 with TRBJ1-4, with D perhaps matching TRBD1 (5 bases). This CDR3 contains 16 residues. Germline values: CDR1 MGHRA, CDR2 YSYEKL. The germline V and J ends were trimmed by 0 bases and 5 bases, with 13 bases remaining between them.

This chain links TRBV7-5 with TRBJ2-1; the table names TRBD2, a call not compared with the DNA. TRBV7-5 is flagged as a pseudogene. The CDR3 consists of 17 residues. CDR3 DNA: TGTGCCAGAATATCACGTCAGAGCGGGAGGGGTCAGGACGAGCAGTTCTTC. Amino acids: CARISRQSGRGQDEQFF.

The genes are TRBV14 and TRBJ2-3, with D unresolved. From germline, CDR1 is SGHDN and CDR2 FVKESK. The CDR3 is 14 residues long. Trimming took 4 bases from V and 0 from J, leaving 8 bases between them. Written as DNA, the CDR3 is TGTGCCAGCAGCCCAGGCCAAAGCACAGATACGCAGTATTTT. Translating gives CASSPGQSTDTQYF.

The V gene is TRBV21-1, the J gene TRBJ2-2; TRBD2 is the table's D call and was not checked against the DNA. TRBV21-1 is a pseudogene segment. The CDR3 contains 16 residues. Here the CDR3 reads CASSKASGRNTGELFF. CDR3 nucleotides: TGTGCCAGCAGCAAAGCCAGCGGGAGGAACACCGGGGAGCTGTTTTTT.

The chain uses TRBV2 and TRBJ1-1; no definite D call. Trimming stripped 0 bases from V and 6 bases from J, with 11 bases between. Germline CDR1 is SNHLY and CDR2 is FYNNEI. This CDR3 region has 14 residues. The CDR3 nucleotides are TGTGCCAGCAGTGAAGCGGCTGGGCGTTCTGAAGCTTTCTTT. The encoded protein is CASSEAAGRSEAFF.

V gene TRBV7-7 combines with J gene TRBJ2-2; possible D gene TRBD2, 5 bases. CDR1 SSHAT and CDR2 FNYEAQ come from the germline V gene (reference sequence). This CDR3 is built from 12 residues. Trimming took 5 bases from V and 7 from J, leaving 8 bases between them. CDR3 loop: CASSPRGGELFF. The CDR3 DNA is TGTGCCAGCAGCCCCCGGGGCGGGGAGCTGTTTTTT. Based on the CDR3 plus reference TRBV7-7 and TRBJ2-2, the full variable domain is GAGVSQSPRYKVTKRGQDVTLRCDPISSHATLYWYQQALGQGPEFLTYFNYEAQPDKSGLPSDRFSAERPEGSISTLTIQRTEQRDSAMYRCASSPRGGELFFGEGSRLTVL.

This chain joins TRBV7-2 and TRBJ1-4; D may be TRBD1 (6 bases). V dropped 2 bases and J dropped 4 bases, with 17 bases sitting between them. The CDR3 is 17 amino acids. Germline CDR1 reads SGHTA; CDR2 reads FQGNSA. The CDR3 region has the DNA TGTGCCAGCAGCTTACTACCGGACAGCCAACATAATGAAAAACTGTTTTTT. Its protein is CASSLLPDSQHNEKLFF.

The chain recombines TRBV18 with TRBJ2-7; TRBD1 agrees at 11 bases. Germline V lookup: CDR1 KGHSH, CDR2 LQKENI. With V trimmed by 4 bases and J by 5 bases, 7 bases remained unmatched. The CDR3 runs 15 residues. Here the CDR3 reads CASSLGTGGLNEQYF. CDR3 in DNA: TGTGCCAGCTCACTAGGGACAGGGGGTTTGAACGAGCAGTACTTC.

This chain joins TRBV4-2 and TRBJ2-1, with 12 bases aligning to TRBD2. V gave up 0 bases and J gave up 4 bases; unmatched junction bases: 4. The CDR3 spans 17 residues. Germline CDR1 reads LGHNA; CDR2 reads YNFKEQ. In DNA form, the CDR3 reads TGTGCCAGCAGCCAAGACGGGACTAGCGGGTCTTACAATGAGCAGTTCTTC. Translated, it gives CASSQDGTSGSYNEQFF.

The J gene is TRBJ2-7, the V gene TRBV27; 8 bases line up with TRBD2. The germline V gene has CDR1 MNHEY and CDR2 SMNVEV (reference sequence). The V segment lost 7 bases and the J segment 6 bases; nucleotides outside the gene matches: 14. CDR3 length equals 15 residues. Here the CDR3 reads CASNRGGQGRGEQYF. As DNA, the CDR3 is TGTGCCAGCAACCGGGGGGGTCAGGGGAGAGGCGAGCAGTACTTC.

V usage is TRBV19 and J usage is TRBJ2-7; 7 positions agree with TRBD2. Germline values: CDR1 LNHDA, CDR2 SQIVND (reference sequence). The CDR3 extends over 14 amino acids. The J segment lost 4 bases and the V segment lost 2 bases, leaving 5 bases of the junction unmatched. Here the CDR3 DNA reads TGTGCCAGTAGTATAAGTGGCGGGGGATACGAGCAGTACTTC. Translated, it gives CASSISGGGYEQYF.

The chain couples TRBV19 to TRBJ1-5; 8 bases match TRBD1. This CDR3 spans 14 amino acids. Germline values: CDR1 LNHDA, CDR2 SQIVND (reference sequence). The ends lost 6 bases at V and 2 bases at J; junction bases unmatched: 3. The CDR3 sequence is CASSTTGGNQPQHF. CDR3 nucleotide sequence: TGTGCCAGTAGCACGACAGGGGGCAATCAGCCCCAGCATTTT.

This sequence joins TRBV6-5 and TRBJ1-1; D gene uncertain. This CDR3 is 13 amino acids long. Trimming left V 6 bases short and J 2 bases short, with 10 bases between. Germline-derived CDR1 and CDR2 are MNHEY and SVGAGI. This CDR3 reads CASSPTDNTEAFF. The DNA for the CDR3 is TGTGCCAGCAGCCCTACAGATAACACTGAAGCTTTCTTT.

This rearrangement joins TRBV5-4 to TRBJ2-1; possible D gene TRBD1, 5 bases. Germline CDR1 and CDR2: SGHNT and YYREEE (reference sequence). Trimming left V 2 bases short and J 7 bases short, with 10 bases between. The CDR3 has 13 amino acids. The CDR3 DNA is TGTGCCAGCAGCTTTCCAGGGTTGAATGAGCAGTTCTTC. Amino acid sequence: CASSFPGLNEQFF.

CDR3 bases: TGTGCCAGCTCACCCCGAGGGGAGGGTTTGGGCACTGAAGCTTTCTTT. Residues: CASSPRGEGLGTEAFF. V gene TRBV18 combines with J gene TRBJ1-1, with D possibly TRBD1 on 5 matching bases. Between the trimmed V and J ends, which lost 3 bases and 4 bases, there was a span of 18 bases. Germline loops: CDR1 KGHSH, CDR2 LQKENI. The CDR3 covers 16 residues.

This sequence joins TRBV5-6 and TRBJ2-1; 9 bases fit TRBD1. V was clipped by 1 base and J by 10 bases; unmatched bases: 6. Germline CDR1 reads SGHDT; CDR2 reads YYEEEE. The CDR3 covers 14 residues. CDR3 nucleotide sequence: TGTGCCAGCAGCTTGTGGGACAGGGCCCAAGAGCAGTTCTTC. It is translated as CASSLWDRAQEQFF.

V is TRBV30 and J is TRBJ1-4; 9 bases align to TRBD1. The V and J ends lost 5 bases and 5 bases, in that order; junction bases with no gene match: 9. This CDR3 has 15 amino acids. The germline V gene encodes CDR1 GTSNPN and CDR2 SVGIG (reference sequence). Here the CDR3 reads CAWGRSDRGNEKLFF. Here the CDR3 DNA reads TGTGCCTGGGGCCGGTCGGACAGGGGCAATGAAAAACTGTTTTTT.

The rearrangement joins TRBV6-1 to TRBJ1-1, with TRBD1 identical over 7 bases. This CDR3 has 15 residues. V lost 1 base, J lost 2 bases, and 4 bases stayed unmatched. Germline V gene sequence: CDR1 MNHNS, CDR2 SASEGT. The CDR3 sequence: CASSEGTGANTEAFF. The CDR3 coding sequence is TGTGCCAGCAGTGAAGGTACAGGGGCTAACACTGAAGCTTTCTTT.